The 30 T cell receptor beta chains listed next were all sequenced from one sample in a study of cytomegalovirus exposure and HLA in healthy donors. 13 Jbeta primers and 60 Vbeta primers were used for the PCR. The assay was immunoSEQ multiplex PCR, and TCRdb's table has in-frame clones only and misses some. The data hold 110,000 or so clones, with 73% observed a single time. The sequenced material came from PBMCs. These receptors originate from a man aged 40-49 years in good health and CMV-seronegative.

V is TRBV29-1 and J is TRBJ1-4; 7 bases map to TRBD1. V trimming: 4 bases; J trimming: 10 bases; junction bases outside the gene matches: 15. CDR3 length: 15 amino acids. Germline V gene sequence: CDR1 SQVTM, CDR2 ANQGSEA. As DNA, the CDR3 is TGCAGCGTTGGGGGTCGACAGGGCCGCAAGGGAAAACTGTTTTTT. Translated, it gives CSVGGRQGRKGKLFF.

The gene calls are TRBV4-3 and TRBJ2-4, with D maybe TRBD2 (6 bases). V dropped 0 bases and J dropped 2 bases, with 8 bases sitting between them. Germline CDR1 LGHNA, CDR2 YSLEER. This CDR3 region has 15 residues. CDR3 sequence: CASSQESGPKNIQYF. The CDR3 DNA is TGCGCCAGCAGCCAAGAGAGCGGGCCCAAAAACATTCAGTACTTC.

This clone appeared a single time. The chain combines TRBV5-1 with TRBJ1-3; TRBD1 matches 7 bases. The CDR3 loop spans 16 amino acids. Germline CDR1 is SGHRS and CDR2 is YFSETQ. V was clipped by 5 bases and J by 0 bases; unmatched bases: 8. The CDR3 bases are TGCGCCAGCAGTGTGGGCAGGGGGAGCTCTGGAAACACCATATATTTT. Residues: CASSVGRGSSGNTIYF.

The chain joins TRBV5-1 to TRBJ2-2, with TRBD1 matching over 9 bases. Germline CDR1 is SGHRS and CDR2 is YFSETQ. J gave up 7 bases and V 2 bases, and 6 bases lay outside the gene matches. This CDR3 comprises 15 residues. CDR3 nucleotides: TGCGCCAGCAGCTTAACCGGGACAGGGATCGGGGAGCTGTTTTTT. It translates to CASSLTGTGIGELFF. Drawing the rest from reference TRBV5-1 and TRBJ2-2, the complete variable domain is KAGVTQTPRYLIKTRGQQVTLSCSPISGHRSVSWYQQTPGQGLQFLFEYFSETQRNKGNFPGRFSGRQFSNSRSEMNVSTLELGDSALYLCASSLTGTGIGELFFGEGSRLTVL.

The chain recombines TRBV4-2 with TRBJ1-3; tentatively, D is TRBD1 (6 bases). Deletions cut 6 bases from V and 0 bases from J, with 12 bases between. Germline assignment: CDR1 LGHNA and CDR2 YNFKEQ. The CDR3 sequence is 15 residues long. In DNA form, the CDR3 reads TGTGCCAGCAGAGAAACAGGGTCCTCTGGAAACACCATATATTTT. This codes for CASRETGSSGNTIYF.

The V call is TRBV5-6, the J call TRBJ2-7; TRBD2 is a possible D gene (5 bases). Germline V CDR1 and CDR2: SGHDT, YYEEEE. There are 14 residues in the CDR3. V was cut by 4 bases and J by 4 bases, with 15 bases left in between. The CDR3 DNA follows: TGTGCCAGCAGCCCGGGGTCCTATCGTTACGAGCAGTACTTC. Encoded protein: CASSPGSYRYEQYF.

The gene calls are TRBV2 and TRBJ2-2; 9 bases align to TRBD1. The CDR3 sequence is 14 residues long. CDR1 is SNHLY, CDR2 FYNNEI, per germline. V shed 7 bases and J 4 bases; nucleotides not matched to a gene: 4. Written as DNA, the CDR3 is TGTGCCAGCATCCGGGACAGGGTCACCGGGGAGCTGTTTTTT. It encodes CASIRDRVTGELFF.

Note on this clone: The junction differs from germline at one of its ends, possibly a read error. The V and J genes are TRBV7-7 and TRBJ2-3; D possibly corresponds to TRBD1 (6 bases). Per germline, CDR1 SSHAT and CDR2 FNYEAQ (reference sequence). CDR3 length equals 16 residues. This CDR3 is CASSLGGQHSTDTQYF. In DNA, the CDR3 is TGTGCTAGCAGCTTAGGTGGACAGCATAGCACAGATACGCAGTATTTT.

The rearrangement uses TRBV5-6 and TRBJ2-3; 7 bases align to TRBD1. The CDR3 contains 16 residues. CDR1 and CDR2 from the germline V gene are SGHDT and YYEEEE. The V and J ends lost 1 base and 1 base, in that order; junction bases with no gene match: 6. CDR3 bases: TGTGCCAGCAGCTTGTTCCGCACAGGGGGCACAGATACGCAGTATTTT. It translates to CASSLFRTGGTDTQYF.

The chain links TRBV6-5 to TRBJ2-5; D possibly corresponds to TRBD2 (6 bases). This CDR3 comprises 12 residues. V shed 6 bases and J shed 5 bases, with 10 bases lying between them. CDR1 MNHEY and CDR2 SVGAGI come from the germline V gene. The CDR3 here is CASSNGGETQYF. The CDR3 region has the DNA TGTGCCAGCAGCAATGGGGGGGAGACCCAGTACTTC.

This chain links TRBV7-8 with TRBJ2-2; the D is unclear. Germline CDR1 and CDR2: SGHVS and FQNEAQ. CDR3 size: 15 residues. V was clipped by 4 bases and J by 5 bases, with 14 bases between them. CDR3: CASSSQRVVTGELFF. The CDR3 bases are TGTGCCAGCAGCTCCCAAAGAGTGGTGACCGGGGAGCTGTTTTTT. The full variable domain, rest sourced from reference TRBV7-8 and TRBJ2-2, is GAGVSQSPRYKVAKRGQDVALRCDPISGHVSLFWYQQALGQGPEFLTYFQNEAQLDKSGLPSDRFFAERPEGSVSTLKIQRTQQEDSAVYLCASSSQRVVTGELFFGEGSRLTVL.

The chain couples TRBV28 to TRBJ1-2, with D unresolved. Trimming removed 6 bases at V and 1 base at J, with 9 bases between. The V gene's germline CDR1 is MDHEN and CDR2 SYDVKM. There are 13 residues in the CDR3. CDR3 DNA sequence: TGTGCCAGCAGCTTACTCAGTAACTATGGCTACACCTTC. Translating it yields CASSLLSNYGYTF.

This clone was seen a handful of times. This chain uses TRBV28 with TRBJ1-2; 10 bases align to TRBD1. This CDR3 contains 15 residues. Germline CDR1 is MDHEN and CDR2 is SYDVKM. V was clipped by 6 bases and J by 3 bases; unmatched bases: 7. In DNA, the CDR3 is TGTGCCAGCAGGACAGGGGGCGACGGAGACTATGGCTACACCTTC. Its translation is CASRTGGDGDYGYTF.

Ten or more counts support this clone. The chain couples TRBV28 to TRBJ2-6; a possible D gene is TRBD1 (5 bases). From germline, CDR1 is MDHEN and CDR2 SYDVKM. V dropped 7 bases and J dropped 0 bases, with 22 bases sitting between them. This CDR3 spans 19 amino acids. The CDR3 is CASKPSRQSPGSGANVLTF. In DNA form, the CDR3 reads TGTGCCAGCAAGCCCTCTAGACAGTCCCCAGGCTCTGGGGCCAACGTCCTGACTTTC.

The gene calls are TRBV28 and TRBJ2-6; 7 bases line up with TRBD2. CDR3 length equals 18 residues. Trimming at V came to 5 bases and at J to 0 bases, leaving 10 bases not matched to a gene. Germline V CDR1 and CDR2: MDHEN, SYDVKM. The CDR3 DNA sequence: TGTGCCAGCAGTCGCCTGATGGGAGGGGTCTCTGGGGCCAACGTCCTGACTTTC. This codes for CASSRLMGGVSGANVLTF.

The chain employs TRBV7-3 and TRBJ2-3; 9 nucleotides align to TRBD2. The CDR3 runs 15 residues. Germline V lookup: CDR1 SGHTA, CDR2 FQGTGA. The trim removed 5 bases at V and 3 bases at J, leaving 6 bases unmatched. The CDR3 nucleotides read TGTGCCAGCAGCCCAGCGGGGGGAGGGACAGATACGCAGTATTTT. Translated, it gives CASSPAGGGTDTQYF. Complete variable domain (other parts from reference TRBV7-3 and TRBJ2-3): GAGVSQTPSNKVTEKGKYVELRCDPISGHTALYWYRQSLGQGPEFLIYFQGTGAADDSGLPNDRFFAVRPEGSVSTLKIQRTERGDSAVYLCASSPAGGGTDTQYFGPGTRLTVL.

The chain carries TRBV4-1 and TRBJ2-7, with a tentative D call TRBD1 (6 bases). Germline CDR1 is MGHRA and CDR2 is YSYEKL. This CDR3 is 13 amino acids long. V lost 2 bases to trimming and J lost 3 bases, with 8 bases between them. CDR3 amino acids: CASSQRDNYEQYF. The CDR3, as DNA: TGCGCCAGCAGCCAAAGGGACAACTACGAGCAGTACTTC.

This sequence joins TRBV16 and TRBJ2-7; possibly TRBD1 for D (6 bases). The CDR3 covers 15 residues. V lost 0 bases and J lost 1, with 10 bases in between. Germline-derived CDR1 and CDR2 are KGHSY and FQNENV. The CDR3 DNA sequence: TGTGCCAGCAGCCAATCCGGGGACAAGTCCTACGAGCAGTACTTC. Its protein product is CASSQSGDKSYEQYF.

This chain links TRBV28 with TRBJ1-1; 9 nucleotides line up with TRBD1. Germline CDR1 is MDHEN and CDR2 is SYDVKM. The CDR3 sequence is 15 residues long. V lost 3 bases to trimming and J lost 8 bases; unmatched junction nucleotides: 10. CDR3 amino acids: CASSLPLTGGREAFF. The CDR3 nucleotides read TGTGCCAGCAGTTTGCCCCTCACAGGGGGCCGGGAAGCTTTCTTT. The full variable domain, in which reference TRBV28 and TRBJ1-1 provide the parts outside the CDR3, is DVKVTQSSRYLVKRTGEKVFLECVQDMDHENMFWYRQDPGLGLRLIYFSYDVKMKEKGDIPEGYSVSREKKERFSLILESASTNQTSMYLCASSLPLTGGREAFFGQGTRLTVV.

In this sample, this clone turned up many times. The gene calls are TRBV5-4 and TRBJ2-3, with a tentative D call TRBD2 (7 bases). The CDR3 consists of 15 residues. The ends were cut back, 7 bases at V and 4 bases at J, with 19 bases in the middle. Germline V gene data show CDR1 as SGHNT and CDR2 as YYREEE (reference sequence). The CDR3 sequence: CASWSGLGGPDTQYF. The CDR3 region has the DNA TGTGCCAGCTGGTCCGGTCTGGGGGGGCCAGATACGCAGTATTTT.

The chain carries TRBV5-4 and TRBJ2-1, with TRBD2 matching 7 bases. The CDR3 is made up of 14 amino acids. Trimming removed 4 bases from V and 7 bases from J; junction bases left unmatched: 8. Germline CDR1 SGHNT, CDR2 YYREEE (reference sequence). Here the CDR3 reads CASSHTGGWNEQFF. The CDR3 nucleotides are TGTGCCAGCAGCCACACGGGGGGTTGGAATGAGCAGTTCTTC. Full variable domain (missing parts from reference TRBV5-4 and TRBJ2-1): ETGVTQSPTHLIKTRGQQVTLRCSSQSGHNTVSWYQQALGQGPQFIFQYYREEENGRGNFPPRFSGLQFPNYSSELNVNALELDDSALYLCASSHTGGWNEQFFGPGTRLTVL.

This chain joins TRBV9 and TRBJ1-5; 7 bases match TRBD1. Germline assignment: CDR1 SGDLS and CDR2 YYNGEE. The CDR3 consists of 15 residues. J gave up 7 bases and V 3 bases, and 10 bases lay outside the gene matches. The CDR3, as DNA: TGTGCCAGCAGCGCCGGGACAGTCTCGGGGCAGCCCCAGCATTTT. Residues: CASSAGTVSGQPQHF.

V and J are TRBV10-3 and TRBJ1-1; D perhaps matches TRBD1 (5 bases). V dropped 10 bases and J dropped 10 bases, with 19 bases sitting between them. The CDR3 loop spans 12 amino acids. Germline-derived CDR1 and CDR2 are ENHRY and SYGVKD. CDR3 in DNA: TGTGCCACCGTAAGCGGGGGTGAAAGAGCTTTCTTT. Translation: CATVSGGERAFF.

J is TRBJ2-5 and V is TRBV4-1; TRBD1 matches at 9 bases. Germline values: CDR1 MGHRA, CDR2 YSYEKL. This CDR3 contains 16 residues. V shed 1 base and J 5 bases; nucleotides not matched to a gene: 8. This chain's CDR3 is CASSQGGQGESETQYF. The CDR3 DNA reads as TGCGCCAGCAGCCAAGGGGGACAGGGCGAATCGGAGACCCAGTACTTC.

The V call is TRBV19, the J call TRBJ1-5; TRBD1 matches 7 bases. The CDR3 contains 15 residues. Per the germline V gene, CDR1 is LNHDA and CDR2 is SQIVND (reference sequence). The junction had 4 bases not matched to a gene; V was cut back by 3 bases and J by 2 bases. The CDR3 region has the DNA TGTGCCAGTAGTATGACAGGGACGGGCAATCAGCCCCAGCATTTT. Translated: CASSMTGTGNQPQHF. The full variable domain, with the rest looked up from reference TRBV19 and TRBJ1-5, is DGGITQSPKYLFRKEGQNVTLSCEQNLNHDAMYWYRQDPGQGLRLIYYSQIVNDFQKGDIAEGYSVSREKKESFPLTVTSAQKNPTAFYLCASSMTGTGNQPQHFGDGTRLSIL.

This clone was observed a few times. At one of its ends the junction is not consistent with the germline gene, which may arise from a read error. The chain recombines TRBV28 with TRBJ1-6; D is ambiguous. This CDR3 has 13 residues. The germline V gene has CDR1 MDHEN and CDR2 SYDVKM. For the CDR3, the DNA is TGTGCCAGCAGTTCCGGGTATAGTTCACCCCTCCACTTT. Translated: CASSSGYSSPLHF.

CDR3 sequence reads: CASSRTGAEEKLFF. As DNA, the CDR3 is TGTGCCAGCAGCCGCACAGGGGCAGAAGAAAAACTGTTTTTT. The rearrangement joins TRBV7-2 to TRBJ1-4; 7 nucleotides match TRBD1. V gave up 5 bases and J gave up 8 bases; unmatched junction bases: 8. There are 14 residues in the CDR3. CDR1 SGHTA and CDR2 FQGNSA come from the germline V gene.

The V and J genes are TRBV6-5 and TRBJ2-7; 8 nucleotides match TRBD1. Looked up from germline, CDR1 is MNHEY and CDR2 is SVGAGI. Trimming removed 6 bases from V and 0 bases from J; junction bases left unmatched: 4. This CDR3 region has 14 residues. In DNA form, the CDR3 reads TGTGCCAGCAGCAGGACAGGGAACTCCTACGAGCAGTACTTC. Translating gives CASSRTGNSYEQYF.

V gene TRBV5-1 combines with J gene TRBJ2-5; D may be TRBD2 (6 bases). There are 14 residues in the CDR3. V lost 0 bases and J 6 bases, leaving 12 bases between the germline ends. Germline CDR1 is SGHRS and CDR2 is YFSETQ. CDR3 in amino acids: CASSLDTSTKTQYF. The CDR3, as DNA: TGCGCCAGCAGCTTGGATACTAGCACCAAGACCCAGTACTTC.

V gene TRBV5-4 combines with J gene TRBJ2-7, with 8 bases lining up with TRBD2. The germline gives CDR1 SGHNT, CDR2 YYREEE (reference sequence). V shed 0 bases and J 0 bases; nucleotides not matched to a gene: 5. This CDR3 is built from 16 residues. The CDR3 nucleotides read TGTGCCAGCAGCTTGGGGGGACTAGAAAGCTCCTACGAGCAGTACTTC. Amino acids: CASSLGGLESSYEQYF.